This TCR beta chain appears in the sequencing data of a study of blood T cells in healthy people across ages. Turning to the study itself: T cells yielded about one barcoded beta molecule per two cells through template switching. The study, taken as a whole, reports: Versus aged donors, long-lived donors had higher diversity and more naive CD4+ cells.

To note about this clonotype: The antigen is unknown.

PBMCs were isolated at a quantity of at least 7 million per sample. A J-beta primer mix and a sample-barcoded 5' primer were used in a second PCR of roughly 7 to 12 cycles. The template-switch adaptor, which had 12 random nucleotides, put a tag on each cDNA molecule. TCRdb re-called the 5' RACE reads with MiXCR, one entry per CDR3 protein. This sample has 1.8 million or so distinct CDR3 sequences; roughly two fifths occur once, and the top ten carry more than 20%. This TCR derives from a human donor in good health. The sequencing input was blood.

DNA of the CDR3: TGCGCCAGCAGCCAAGATCTCCCAGGGGGACTCTCCTACAATGAGCAGTTCTTC. It yields the protein CASSQDLPGGLSYNEQFF. The rearrangement joins TRBV4-1 to TRBJ2-1; TRBD1 is a possible D gene (7 bases). Per the germline V gene, CDR1 is MGHRA and CDR2 is YSYEKL. CDR3 length: 18 amino acids. V was cut by 0 bases and J by 0 bases, with 15 bases left in between.